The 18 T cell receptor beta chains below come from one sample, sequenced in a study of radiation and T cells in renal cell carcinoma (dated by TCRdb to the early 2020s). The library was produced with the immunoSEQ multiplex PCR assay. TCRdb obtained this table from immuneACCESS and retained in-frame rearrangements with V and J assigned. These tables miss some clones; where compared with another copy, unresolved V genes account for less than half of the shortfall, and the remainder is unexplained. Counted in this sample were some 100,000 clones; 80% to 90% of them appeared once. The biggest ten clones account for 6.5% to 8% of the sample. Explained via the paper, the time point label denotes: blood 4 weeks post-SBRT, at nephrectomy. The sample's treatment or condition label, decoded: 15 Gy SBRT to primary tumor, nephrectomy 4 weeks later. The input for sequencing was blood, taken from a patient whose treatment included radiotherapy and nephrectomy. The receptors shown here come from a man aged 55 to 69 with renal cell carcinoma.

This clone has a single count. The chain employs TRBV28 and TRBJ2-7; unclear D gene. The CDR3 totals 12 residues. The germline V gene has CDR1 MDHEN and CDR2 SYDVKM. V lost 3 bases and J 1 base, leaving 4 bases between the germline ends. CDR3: CASSFSSYEQYF. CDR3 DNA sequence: TGTGCCAGCAGTTTTAGTTCCTACGAGCAGTACTTC.

In DNA form, the CDR3 reads TGTGCCAGCAGCCTACGGGCCCCCTCCTACGAGCAGTACTTC. Its translation: CASSLRAPSYEQYF. This sequence joins TRBV7-6 and TRBJ2-7; D is undetermined. V was trimmed by 5 bases and J by 0 bases, leaving 11 bases between them. Germline assignment: CDR1 SGHVS and CDR2 FNYEAQ. This CDR3 spans 14 amino acids.

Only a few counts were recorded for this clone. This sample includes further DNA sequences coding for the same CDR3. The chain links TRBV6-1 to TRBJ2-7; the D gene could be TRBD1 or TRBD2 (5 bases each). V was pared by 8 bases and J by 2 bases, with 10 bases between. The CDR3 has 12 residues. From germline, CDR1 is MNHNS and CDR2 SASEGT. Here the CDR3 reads CASGGPTYEQYF. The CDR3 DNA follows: TGTGCCAGCGGGGGACCCACCTACGAGCAGTACTTC.

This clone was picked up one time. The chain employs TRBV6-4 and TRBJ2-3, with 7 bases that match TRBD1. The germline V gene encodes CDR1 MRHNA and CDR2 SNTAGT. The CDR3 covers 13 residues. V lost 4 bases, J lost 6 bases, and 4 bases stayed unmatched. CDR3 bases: TGTGCCAGCAGTGCCGAGACAGGGGATACGCAGTATTTT. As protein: CASSAETGDTQYF.

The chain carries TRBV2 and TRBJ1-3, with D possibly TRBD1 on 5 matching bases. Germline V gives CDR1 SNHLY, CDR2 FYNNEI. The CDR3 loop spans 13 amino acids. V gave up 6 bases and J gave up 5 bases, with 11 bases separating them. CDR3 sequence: CASSTGPRNTIYF. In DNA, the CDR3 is TGTGCCAGCAGCACAGGTCCCAGAAACACCATATATTTT.

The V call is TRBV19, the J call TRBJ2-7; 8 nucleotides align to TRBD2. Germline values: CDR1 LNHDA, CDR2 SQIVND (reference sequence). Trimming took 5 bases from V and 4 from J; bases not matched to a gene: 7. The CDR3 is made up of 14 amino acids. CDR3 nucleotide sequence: TGTGCCAGTAGTCGGGGACTAGAGCGGTACGAGCAGTACTTC. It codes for CASSRGLERYEQYF.

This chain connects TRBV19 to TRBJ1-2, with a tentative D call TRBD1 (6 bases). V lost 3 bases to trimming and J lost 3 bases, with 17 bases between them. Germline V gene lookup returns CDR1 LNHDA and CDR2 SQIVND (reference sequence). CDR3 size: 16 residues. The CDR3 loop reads CASSIGSAGAYYGYTF. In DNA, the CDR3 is TGTGCCAGTAGTATCGGTTCGGCAGGGGCCTACTATGGCTACACCTTC.

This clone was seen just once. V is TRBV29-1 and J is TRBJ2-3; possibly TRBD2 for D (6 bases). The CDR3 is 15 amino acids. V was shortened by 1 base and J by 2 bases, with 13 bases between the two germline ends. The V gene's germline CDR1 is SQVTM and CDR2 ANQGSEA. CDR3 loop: CSVEAVGGTTDTQYF. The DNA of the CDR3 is TGCAGCGTTGAAGCAGTAGGCGGGACCACAGATACGCAGTATTTT.

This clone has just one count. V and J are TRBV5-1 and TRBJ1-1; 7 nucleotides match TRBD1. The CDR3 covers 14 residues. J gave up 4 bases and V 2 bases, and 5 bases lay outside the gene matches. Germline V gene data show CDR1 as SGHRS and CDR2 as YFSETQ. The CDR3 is CASSFGAGGTEAFF. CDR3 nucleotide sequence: TGCGCCAGCAGCTTTGGGGCAGGGGGCACTGAAGCTTTCTTT.

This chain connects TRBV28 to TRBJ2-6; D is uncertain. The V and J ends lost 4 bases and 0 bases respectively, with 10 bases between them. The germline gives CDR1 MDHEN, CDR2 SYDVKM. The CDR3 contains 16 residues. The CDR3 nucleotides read TGTGCCAGCAGTTCGTCTCAGGTCTCTGGGGCCAACGTCCTGACTTTC. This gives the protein CASSSSQVSGANVLTF.

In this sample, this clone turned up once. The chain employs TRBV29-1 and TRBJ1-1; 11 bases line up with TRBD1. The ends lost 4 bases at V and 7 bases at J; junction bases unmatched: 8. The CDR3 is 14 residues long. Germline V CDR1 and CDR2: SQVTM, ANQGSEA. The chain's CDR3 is CSVVSGQGVVEAFF. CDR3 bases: TGCAGCGTTGTATCGGGACAGGGGGTCGTTGAAGCTTTCTTT.

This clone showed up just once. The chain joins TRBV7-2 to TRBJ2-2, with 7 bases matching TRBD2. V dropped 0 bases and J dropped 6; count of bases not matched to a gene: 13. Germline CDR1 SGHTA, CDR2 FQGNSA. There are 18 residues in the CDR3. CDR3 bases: TGTGCCAGCAGCTTAGCCCGGGGAGGGCTCGGTGCACCCGGGGAGCTGTTTTTT. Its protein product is CASSLARGGLGAPGELFF.

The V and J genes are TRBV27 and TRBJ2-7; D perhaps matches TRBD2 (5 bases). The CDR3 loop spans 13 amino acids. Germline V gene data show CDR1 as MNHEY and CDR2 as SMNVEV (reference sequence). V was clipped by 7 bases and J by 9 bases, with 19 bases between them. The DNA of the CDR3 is TGTGCCAGCAACTGGGCGGGTGCTGGTGCGCAGTACTTC. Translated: CASNWAGAGAQYF.

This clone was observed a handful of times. This CDR3 reads CASSARREVVPNEQFF. CDR3 DNA: TGTGCCAGCAGTGCCCGGCGGGAGGTTGTCCCCAATGAGCAGTTCTTC. The V and J genes are TRBV6-1 and TRBJ2-1; 8 positions agree with TRBD2. V was pared by 4 bases and J by 6 bases, with 11 bases of the junction left unmatched. This CDR3 contains 16 residues. The germline V gene encodes CDR1 MNHNS and CDR2 SASEGT.

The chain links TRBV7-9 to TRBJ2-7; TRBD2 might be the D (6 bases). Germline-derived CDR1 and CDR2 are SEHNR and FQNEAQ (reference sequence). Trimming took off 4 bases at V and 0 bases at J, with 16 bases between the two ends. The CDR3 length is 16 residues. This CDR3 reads CASSSEVGGFSYEQYF. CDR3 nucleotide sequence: TGTGCCAGCAGCTCTGAGGTGGGAGGCTTCTCCTACGAGCAGTACTTC.

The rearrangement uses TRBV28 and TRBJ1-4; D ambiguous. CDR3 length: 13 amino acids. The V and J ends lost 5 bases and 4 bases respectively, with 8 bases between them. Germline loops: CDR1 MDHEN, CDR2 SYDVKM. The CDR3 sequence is CASSPINNEKLFF. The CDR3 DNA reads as TGTGCCAGCAGTCCCATCAATAATGAAAAACTGTTTTTT.

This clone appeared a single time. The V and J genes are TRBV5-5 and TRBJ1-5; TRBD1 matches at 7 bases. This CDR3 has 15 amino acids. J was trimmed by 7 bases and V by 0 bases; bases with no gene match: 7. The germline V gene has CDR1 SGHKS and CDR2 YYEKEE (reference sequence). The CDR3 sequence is CASSLDWTGTQPQHF. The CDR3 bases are TGTGCCAGCAGCTTGGACTGGACAGGCACCCAGCCCCAGCATTTT.

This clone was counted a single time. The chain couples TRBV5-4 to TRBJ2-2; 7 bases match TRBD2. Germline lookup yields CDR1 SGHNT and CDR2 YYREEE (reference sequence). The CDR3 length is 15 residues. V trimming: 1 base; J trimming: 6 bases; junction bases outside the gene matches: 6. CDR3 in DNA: TGTGCCAGCAGCTTGCGCGGGAGCTCGCCCGGGGAGCTGTTTTTT. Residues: CASSLRGSSPGELFF.